This paragraph reports one TCR beta chain. Its antigen is as yet unknown. This sample is part of a study of cytomegalovirus exposure and HLA in healthy donors. General observations from the study: In a later analysis, TCR association rates varied by HLA locus: DRB1 most, HLA-C fewest.

At sampling all donors were nominally healthy, likely with unrecorded immune exposures. Germline V gene data show CDR1 as GTSNPN and CDR2 as SVGIG (reference sequence). Trimming removed 3 bases from V and 8 bases from J; junction bases left unmatched: 1. There are 12 residues in the CDR3. Primers included in the PCR were 60 Vbeta and 13 Jbeta primers. Profiling relied on immunoSEQ multiplex PCR, and the TCRdb table lists in-frame clones only, not all of them. The data contain about 120,000 clones, 75% to 85% of them singletons. The material sequenced was PBMCs. The clonotype was recovered from a female donor in good health and CMV-seropositive. J is TRBJ1-6 and V is TRBV30, with 7 bases that match TRBD1. The CDR3 loop is CAWSTGDSPLHF. The CDR3 DNA sequence: TGTGCCTGGAGCACAGGGGATTCACCCCTCCACTTT.